This TCR beta chain is drawn from a study of patients and donors after allogeneic stem cell transplantation. Looked up from germline, CDR1 is DFQATT and CDR2 is SNEGSKA (reference sequence). Trimming cost V 4 bases and J 5 bases, with 12 bases left between them. The CDR3 runs 13 residues. TCRdb ran MiXCR on the RT-PCR reads and lists one entry per CDR3 protein. The sample yields roughly 26,000 distinct CDR3 sequences, about 8% seen once. This clonotype was counted a few times. Sequenced input: blood, either unsorted or a sorted T cell fraction (not recorded which). The chain employs TRBV20-1 and TRBJ2-1, with D maybe TRBD1 (6 bases). The clonotype was recovered from a human donor who was either an allogeneic HSCT recipient or a stem cell or donor lymphocyte infusion donor (not recorded which). It is not recorded whose cells these are; they may come from a transplant donor. The chain's CDR3 is CSAKGVWDNEQFF. DNA of the CDR3: TGCAGTGCTAAGGGGGTATGGGACAATGAGCAGTTCTTC.